The 10 T cell receptor beta chains reported below all come from one sample, sequenced in a study of cytomegalovirus exposure and HLA in healthy donors. Vbeta (60) and Jbeta (13) primers were used in the PCR. Assay: immunoSEQ multiplex PCR; the TCRdb copy retains only in-frame clones and omits some. This table holds about 130,000 clones, around 82% found once. Specimen: PBMCs. These receptors were obtained from a woman aged 40 to 55 in good health and CMV-seropositive.

The CDR3 region has the DNA TGTGCCAGCAGTGATTCACACAGGGGTGCTGGAAACACCATATATTTT. Translation gives CASSDSHRGAGNTIYF. The chain links TRBV6-4 to TRBJ1-3, with 7 bases matching TRBD1. The V and J ends lost 3 bases and 2 bases, in that order; junction bases with no gene match: 7. The CDR3 runs 16 residues. Per the germline V gene, CDR1 is MRHNA and CDR2 is SNTAGT.

The V and J genes are TRBV5-1 and TRBJ1-2; a weak D match, TRBD1 (5 bases). V gave up 0 bases and J gave up 2 bases, with 5 bases separating them. Germline lookup yields CDR1 SGHRS and CDR2 YFSETQ. This CDR3 is built from 13 residues. Written as DNA, the CDR3 is TGCGCCAGCAGCTTGGGACAGAACTATGGCTACACCTTC. This encodes CASSLGQNYGYTF. Full variable domain (rest looked up from reference TRBV5-1 and TRBJ1-2): KAGVTQTPRYLIKTRGQQVTLSCSPISGHRSVSWYQQTPGQGLQFLFEYFSETQRNKGNFPGRFSGRQFSNSRSEMNVSTLELGDSALYLCASSLGQNYGYTFGSGTRLTVV.

V is TRBV6-1 and J is TRBJ2-1; 11 positions match TRBD2. The trim removed 4 bases at V and 9 bases at J, leaving 8 bases unmatched. CDR1 and CDR2 from the germline V gene are MNHNS and SASEGT. The CDR3 is 15 residues long. The CDR3 region is CASSAVAGGGGEQFF. Written as DNA, the CDR3 is TGTGCCAGCAGTGCCGTAGCGGGAGGGGGTGGTGAGCAGTTCTTC.

The chain links TRBV11-2 to TRBJ2-6; D unresolved. Germline V lookup: CDR1 SGHAT, CDR2 FQNNGV. Deletions cut 1 base from V and 3 bases from J, with 7 bases between. This CDR3 has 15 amino acids. In nucleotides, the CDR3 is TGTGCCAGCAGCTTAGGTAGTCATGGGGCCAACGTCCTGACTTTC. The encoded protein is CASSLGSHGANVLTF.

The chain joins TRBV7-9 to TRBJ1-1; D is ambiguous. V gave up 6 bases and J gave up 3 bases, with 11 bases separating them. CDR3 length equals 13 residues. CDR1 is SEHNR, CDR2 FQNEAQ, per germline (reference sequence). The chain's CDR3 is CASRLSSDTEAFF. The CDR3 DNA follows: TGTGCCAGCAGACTGAGTAGTGACACTGAAGCTTTCTTT.

V and J are TRBV5-1 and TRBJ2-2; TRBD2 matches at 7 bases. This CDR3 region has 13 residues. The junction had 5 bases not matched to a gene; V was cut back by 8 bases and J by 4 bases. Germline CDR1 is SGHRS and CDR2 is YFSETQ. The CDR3 DNA sequence: TGCGCCAGTCAGCGGGACTCCACCGGGGAGCTGTTTTTT. This sequence encodes CASQRDSTGELFF.

This chain joins TRBV7-2 and TRBJ1-1, with D unresolved. Per the germline V gene, CDR1 is SGHTA and CDR2 is FQGNSA. Between the trimmed V and J ends, which lost 6 bases and 10 bases, there was a span of 18 bases. This CDR3 has 13 amino acids. CDR3 amino acids: CASSTGKVRGAFF. CDR3 in DNA: TGTGCCAGCAGTACGGGGAAGGTACGTGGAGCTTTCTTT.

The chain has TRBV5-4 and TRBJ2-1; 9 bases map to TRBD1. Trimming at V came to 4 bases and at J to 5 bases, leaving 7 bases not matched to a gene. There are 15 residues in the CDR3. Germline V gene sequence: CDR1 SGHNT, CDR2 YYREEE (reference sequence). The CDR3 loop is CASSTPGQGHNEQFF. The CDR3 region has the DNA TGTGCCAGCAGCACCCCGGGACAGGGACACAATGAGCAGTTCTTC.

V usage is TRBV11-2 and J usage is TRBJ2-2, with D possibly matching TRBD1 (5 bases). V was shortened by 5 bases and J by 4 bases, with 14 bases between the two germline ends. The CDR3 has 15 residues. Germline V lookup: CDR1 SGHAT, CDR2 FQNNGV. The CDR3 loop reads CASSTHLRVTGELFF. CDR3 nucleotide sequence: TGTGCCAGCAGCACACACCTCAGGGTCACCGGGGAGCTGTTTTTT.

This chain joins TRBV14 and TRBJ2-5, with unresolved D. The germline gives CDR1 SGHDN, CDR2 FVKESK. V lost 4 bases and J lost 5, with 8 bases in between. The CDR3 contains 12 residues. CDR3 nucleotide sequence: TGTGCCAGCAGCCTGATGGGCGAGACCCAGTACTTC. Its protein product is CASSLMGETQYF.